This TCR beta chain was captured by sequencing in a study of OX40 agonist ivuxolimab in advanced cancers. Study background: Clinicians treated patients with ivuxolimab, an agonistic anti-OX40 (CD134) antibody. From roughly 20 to 90 years was the age range, with a mean of around 54 years, and about 78% were male. Overall study findings and caveats: By week 6 at 0.1 to 3.0 mg/kg, blood CD4+ and CD8+ T cells had expanded clonally. No determination was made of the antigen specificity of the expanded peripheral T cells.

Trimming left V 5 bases short and J 5 bases short, with 10 bases between. CDR3 length: 14 amino acids. Germline V lookup: CDR1 MNHNY, CDR2 SVGAGI (reference sequence). With respect to this clone: The antigen remains undetermined.

Sequencing was performed with immunoSEQ multiplex PCR; in TCRdb, only in-frame clones are kept and a portion is missing. The sample consists of some 150,000 clones, about 92% of them appearing once. The receptor's source is an adult with an advanced solid tumor such as melanoma, head and neck, liver or kidney cancer. The starting material was CD4+ or CD8+ T cells sorted from blood, obtained in a trial of the OX40 agonist ivuxolimab. The V call is TRBV6-6, the J call TRBJ1-6; no clear D. This CDR3 is CASSDGFNNSPLHF. The CDR3 DNA follows: TGTGCCAGCAGTGACGGGTTCAATAATTCACCCCTCCACTTT.